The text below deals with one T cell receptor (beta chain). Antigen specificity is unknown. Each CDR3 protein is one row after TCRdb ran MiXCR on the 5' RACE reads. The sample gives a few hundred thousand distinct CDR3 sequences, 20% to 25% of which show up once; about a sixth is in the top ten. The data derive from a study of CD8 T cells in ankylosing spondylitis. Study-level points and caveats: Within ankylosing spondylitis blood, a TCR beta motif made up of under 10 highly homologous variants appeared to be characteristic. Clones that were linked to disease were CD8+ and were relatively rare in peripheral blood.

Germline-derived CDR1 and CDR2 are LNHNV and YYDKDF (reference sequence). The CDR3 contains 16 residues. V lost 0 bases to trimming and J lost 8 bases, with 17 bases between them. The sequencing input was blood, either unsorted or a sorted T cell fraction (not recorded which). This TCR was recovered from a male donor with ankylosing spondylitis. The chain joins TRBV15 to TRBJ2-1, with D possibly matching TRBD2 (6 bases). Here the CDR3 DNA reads TGTGCCACCAGCAGAGATATCCAGGAGGGATCCGATGAGCAGTTCTTC. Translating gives CATSRDIQEGSDEQFF.